This T cell receptor beta chain was identified in a study of technical replicates of blood from a handful of donors. Measured with immunoSEQ multiplex PCR; TCRdb has only the in-frame clones, and not every one. The sample lists more than 12,000 clones, more than 70% occurring once. V gave up 1 base and J gave up 2 bases; unmatched junction bases: 8. The CDR3 spans 17 residues. Germline-derived CDR1 and CDR2 are SGHAT and FQNNGV. This rearrangement joins TRBV11-2 to TRBJ2-7; 10 bases are shared with TRBD1. The origin of this receptor is a human donor in good health. The sequenced sample was PBMCs. CDR3 residues: CASSLGGGTGDPYEQYF. Written as DNA, the CDR3 is TGTGCCAGCAGCTTAGGTGGCGGGACAGGGGATCCCTACGAGCAGTACTTC.